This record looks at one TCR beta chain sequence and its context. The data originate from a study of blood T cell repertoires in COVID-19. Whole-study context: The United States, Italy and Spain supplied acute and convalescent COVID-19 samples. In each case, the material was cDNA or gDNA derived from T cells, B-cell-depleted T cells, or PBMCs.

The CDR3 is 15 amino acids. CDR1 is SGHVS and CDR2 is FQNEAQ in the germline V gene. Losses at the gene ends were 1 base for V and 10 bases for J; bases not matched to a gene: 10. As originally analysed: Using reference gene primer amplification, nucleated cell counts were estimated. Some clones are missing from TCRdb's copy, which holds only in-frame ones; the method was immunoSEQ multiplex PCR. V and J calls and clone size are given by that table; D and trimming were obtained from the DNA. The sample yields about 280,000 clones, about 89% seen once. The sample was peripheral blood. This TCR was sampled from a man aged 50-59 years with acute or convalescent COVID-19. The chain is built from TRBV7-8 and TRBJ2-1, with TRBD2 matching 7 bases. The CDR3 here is CASSLGTHRGGEQFF. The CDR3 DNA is TGTGCCAGCAGCTTAGGGACCCACCGGGGAGGGGAGCAGTTCTTC.